These 19 T cell receptor beta chains originate from one sample sequenced in a study of OX40 agonist ivuxolimab in advanced cancers. Only in-frame clones appear in the TCRdb table, and some are missing; sequencing was by immunoSEQ multiplex PCR. The table records about 43,000 clones, 80% of them present only once. The input for sequencing was CD4+ or CD8+ T cells sorted from blood, taken in a trial of the OX40 agonist ivuxolimab. The source is an adult with an advanced solid tumor such as melanoma, head and neck, liver or kidney cancer.

The V call is TRBV6-4, the J call TRBJ2-2, with a possible D match to TRBD2 (6 bases). The CDR3 length is 14 residues. The germline V and J ends were trimmed by 6 bases and 1 base, with 9 bases remaining between them. CDR1 MRHNA and CDR2 SNTAGT come from the germline V gene. The CDR3 reads CASREGWNTGELFF. CDR3 nucleotides: TGTGCCAGCAGGGAGGGATGGAACACCGGGGAGCTGTTTTTT.

This clone was recorded a few times. The chain employs TRBV5-1 and TRBJ2-1; 8 nucleotides match TRBD1. V lost 4 bases, J lost 10 bases, and 7 bases stayed unmatched. There are 13 residues in the CDR3. Germline V gene sequence: CDR1 SGHRS, CDR2 YFSETQ. Here the CDR3 reads CASSVQGDQEQFF. The CDR3 region has the DNA TGCGCCAGCAGCGTACAGGGGGATCAGGAGCAGTTCTTC.

J is TRBJ2-7 and V is TRBV18; D is uncertain. The CDR3 has 12 amino acids. Germline values: CDR1 KGHSH, CDR2 LQKENI. V lost 2 bases to trimming and J lost 6 bases, with 8 bases between them. Written as DNA, the CDR3 is TGTGCCAGCTCACCATATTTGGGCGAGCAGTACTTC. Protein: CASSPYLGEQYF.

The rearrangement uses TRBV7-3 and TRBJ2-1, with D perhaps TRBD1 (6 bases). Looked up from germline, CDR1 is SGHTA and CDR2 is FQGTGA. V lost 4 bases, J lost 7 bases, and 11 bases lay in between. This CDR3 is 13 amino acids long. This CDR3 is CASSSTGFNEQFF. The CDR3 DNA follows: TGTGCCAGCAGCTCGACAGGTTTTAATGAGCAGTTCTTC. The full variable domain, rest sourced from reference TRBV7-3 and TRBJ2-1, is GAGVSQTPSNKVTEKGKYVELRCDPISGHTALYWYRQSLGQGPEFLIYFQGTGAADDSGLPNDRFFAVRPEGSVSTLKIQRTERGDSAVYLCASSSTGFNEQFFGPGTRLTVL.

This chain connects TRBV18 to TRBJ2-1, with D possibly being TRBD2 (5 bases). Germline V gives CDR1 KGHSH, CDR2 LQKENI. Deletions cut 3 bases from V and 13 bases from J, with 16 bases between. The CDR3 extends over 13 amino acids. CDR3 loop: CASSPPSSKVQFF. The CDR3, as DNA: TGTGCCAGCTCACCCCCTAGCTCGAAGGTACAGTTCTTC.

Written as DNA, the CDR3 is TGTGCCAGCTCACAGGACAGGGATAATCAGCCCCAGCATTTT. It is translated as CASSQDRDNQPQHF. The chain is built from TRBV18 and TRBJ1-5; 8 bases align to TRBD1. Losses at the gene ends were 4 bases for V and 4 bases for J; bases not matched to a gene: 3. Germline V lookup: CDR1 KGHSH, CDR2 LQKENI. The CDR3 spans 14 residues.

This rearrangement joins TRBV18 to TRBJ2-7, with D possibly TRBD1 on 6 matching bases. The ends were cut back, 5 bases at V and 3 bases at J, with 20 bases in the middle. The CDR3 has 16 residues. The germline V gene encodes CDR1 KGHSH and CDR2 LQKENI. CDR3 protein: CASSVTGTPNGYEQYF. The CDR3 bases are TGTGCCAGCTCAGTAACAGGGACCCCGAATGGCTACGAGCAGTACTTC.

This clone appeared once. The genes are TRBV6-6 and TRBJ2-7, with TRBD2 identical over 8 bases. The CDR3 is made up of 13 amino acids. The V gene's germline CDR1 is MNHNY and CDR2 SVGAGI (reference sequence). With 6 bases clipped from V and 7 bases from J, the junction kept 8 bases outside the gene matches. CDR3 sequence (DNA): TGTGCCAGCAGCGCGGGACTAGTGGGGGAGCAGTACTTC. Protein product: CASSAGLVGEQYF.

This chain joins TRBV28 and TRBJ1-5; no definite D call. The V gene lost 2 bases and the J gene lost 4 bases, with 12 bases spanning the gap. CDR3 size: 15 residues. CDR1 and CDR2 (germline): MDHEN, SYDVKM. CDR3 amino acids: CASSLPRQLNQPQHF. CDR3 bases: TGTGCCAGCAGTTTACCGCGGCAGCTAAATCAGCCCCAGCATTTT. Looking up the rest from reference TRBV28 and TRBJ1-5 gives the full variable domain: DVKVTQSSRYLVKRTGEKVFLECVQDMDHENMFWYRQDPGLGLRLIYFSYDVKMKEKGDIPEGYSVSREKKERFSLILESASTNQTSMYLCASSLPRQLNQPQHFGDGTRLSIL.

The chain joins TRBV7-2 to TRBJ2-1; D is unresolved. Germline V gene sequence: CDR1 SGHTA, CDR2 FQGNSA. This CDR3 region has 11 residues. The germline V and J ends were trimmed by 2 bases and 6 bases, with 2 bases remaining between them. CDR3 in DNA: TGTGCCAGCAGCTTATTCAATGAGCAGTTCTTC. This codes for CASSLFNEQFF.

The genes are TRBV19 and TRBJ2-2, with 11 bases aligning to TRBD2. Looked up from germline, CDR1 is LNHDA and CDR2 is SQIVND (reference sequence). J gave up 6 bases and V 8 bases, and 8 bases lay outside the gene matches. The CDR3 is 15 amino acids. CDR3 residues: CASGSLAGGAGELFF. For the CDR3, the DNA is TGTGCCAGTGGTTCCCTAGCGGGGGGAGCCGGGGAGCTGTTTTTT.

A single count supports this clone. This chain connects TRBV9 to TRBJ2-3; 10 nucleotides line up with TRBD2. V dropped 0 bases and J dropped 5; count of bases not matched to a gene: 3. Germline CDR1 is SGDLS and CDR2 is YYNGEE. CDR3 length: 15 residues. Written as DNA, the CDR3 is TGTGCCAGCAGCGTAGAAGCGGGGGGGCTAGATACGCAGTATTTT. Protein: CASSVEAGGLDTQYF.

This chain links TRBV19 with TRBJ2-1; D might be TRBD2 (5 bases). Germline V gives CDR1 LNHDA, CDR2 SQIVND (reference sequence). This CDR3 has 15 residues. V lost 4 bases, J lost 0 bases, and 10 bases lay in between. CDR3 protein: CASSTVSDSYNEQFF. CDR3 nucleotide sequence: TGTGCCAGTAGTACCGTTAGCGACTCCTACAATGAGCAGTTCTTC. The whole variable domain, filled in from reference TRBV19 and TRBJ2-1, reads DGGITQSPKYLFRKEGQNVTLSCEQNLNHDAMYWYRQDPGQGLRLIYYSQIVNDFQKGDIAEGYSVSREKKESFPLTVTSAQKNPTAFYLCASSTVSDSYNEQFFGPGTRLTVL.

The genes are TRBV6-5 and TRBJ1-2; unclear D gene. Trimming cost V 4 bases and J 4 bases, with 16 bases left between them. This CDR3 contains 15 residues. Germline CDR1 and CDR2: MNHEY and SVGAGI. The CDR3 nucleotides read TGTGCCAGCAGTTCGGCTCTTGGGGAAGGCTATGGCTACACCTTC. Its protein product is CASSSALGEGYGYTF.

V usage is TRBV6-1 and J usage is TRBJ1-1, with 10 bases that match TRBD1. Germline-derived CDR1 and CDR2 are MNHNS and SASEGT. This CDR3 is 15 amino acids long. The ends lost 5 bases at V and 2 bases at J; junction bases unmatched: 5. The CDR3 reads CASSIMTGGNTEAFF. The CDR3 coding sequence is TGTGCCAGCAGTATAATGACAGGGGGCAACACTGAAGCTTTCTTT.

The J gene is TRBJ1-5, the V gene TRBV10-3; D is undetermined. Trimming cost V 0 bases and J 4 bases, with 7 bases left between them. The germline gives CDR1 ENHRY, CDR2 SYGVKD. This CDR3 is built from 14 residues. The CDR3 DNA reads as TGTGCCATCAGTGAGTCGATTGGGAATCAGCCCCAGCATTTT. Translation gives CAISESIGNQPQHF.

CDR3 nucleotides: TGTGCCAGCAGTCAAATTAGCAATCAGCCCCAGCATTTT. This codes for CASSQISNQPQHF. The chain uses TRBV6-6 and TRBJ1-5; D unresolved. Germline CDR1 reads MNHNY; CDR2 reads SVGAGI (reference sequence). This CDR3 is 13 amino acids long. V shed 5 bases and J shed 0 bases, with 5 bases lying between them.

This chain links TRBV7-3 with TRBJ2-5, with TRBD2 matching 9 bases. The V gene's germline CDR1 is SGHTA and CDR2 FQGTGA. The V segment lost 5 bases and the J segment 1 base; nucleotides outside the gene matches: 2. The CDR3 loop spans 14 amino acids. CDR3 nucleotide sequence: TGTGCCAGCAGCGCAGCGGGGGGCCAAGAGACCCAGTACTTC. Encoded protein: CASSAAGGQETQYF.

This clone was observed a few times. The chain has TRBV2 and TRBJ1-5; D is undetermined. Trimming removed 4 bases at V and 0 bases at J, with 10 bases between. Germline values: CDR1 SNHLY, CDR2 FYNNEI. There are 15 residues in the CDR3. The CDR3 sequence: CASSGSVNSNQPQHF. CDR3 in DNA: TGTGCCAGCAGTGGGAGTGTGAATAGCAATCAGCCCCAGCATTTT. The whole variable domain, filled in from reference TRBV2 and TRBJ1-5, reads EPEVTQTPSHQVTQMGQEVILRCVPISNHLYFYWYRQILGQKVEFLVSFYNNEISEKSEIFDDQFSVERPDGSNFTLKIRSTKLEDSAMYFCASSGSVNSNQPQHFGDGTRLSIL.